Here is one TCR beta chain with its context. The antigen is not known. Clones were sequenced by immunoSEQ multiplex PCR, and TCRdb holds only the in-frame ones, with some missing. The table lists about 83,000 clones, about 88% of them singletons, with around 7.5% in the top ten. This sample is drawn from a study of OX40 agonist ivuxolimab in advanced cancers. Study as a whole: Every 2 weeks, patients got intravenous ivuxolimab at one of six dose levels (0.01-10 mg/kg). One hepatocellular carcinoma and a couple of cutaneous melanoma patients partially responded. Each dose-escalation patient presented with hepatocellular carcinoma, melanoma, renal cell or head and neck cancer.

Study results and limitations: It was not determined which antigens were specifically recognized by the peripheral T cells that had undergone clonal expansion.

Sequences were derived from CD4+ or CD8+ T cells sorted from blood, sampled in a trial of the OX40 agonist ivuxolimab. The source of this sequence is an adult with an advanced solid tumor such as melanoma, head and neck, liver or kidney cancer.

The CDR3 DNA follows: TGTGCCAGCGCGGTAACCGGTGAAGCTTTCTTT. It encodes CASAVTGEAFF. The chain carries TRBV13 and TRBJ1-1; D gene uncertain. V was trimmed by 8 bases and J by 7 bases, leaving 11 bases between them. Germline loops: CDR1 PRHDT, CDR2 FYEKMQ (reference sequence). CDR3 length: 11 amino acids.